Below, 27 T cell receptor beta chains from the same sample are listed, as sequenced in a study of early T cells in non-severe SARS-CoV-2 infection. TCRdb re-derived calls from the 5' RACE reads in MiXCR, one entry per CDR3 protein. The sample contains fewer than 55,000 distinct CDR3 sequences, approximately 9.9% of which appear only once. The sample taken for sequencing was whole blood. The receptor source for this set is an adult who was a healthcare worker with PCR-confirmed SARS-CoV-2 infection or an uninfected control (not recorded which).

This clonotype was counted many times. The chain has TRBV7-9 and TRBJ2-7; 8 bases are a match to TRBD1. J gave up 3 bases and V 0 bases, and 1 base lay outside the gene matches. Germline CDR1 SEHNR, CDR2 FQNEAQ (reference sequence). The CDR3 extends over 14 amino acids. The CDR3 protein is CASSLAQGDYEQYF. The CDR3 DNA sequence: TGTGCCAGCAGCTTAGCACAGGGGGACTACGAGCAGTACTTC. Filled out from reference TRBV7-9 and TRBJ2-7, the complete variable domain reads DTGVSQNPRHKITKRGQNVTFRCDPISEHNRLYWYRQTLGQGPEFLTYFQNEAQLEKSRLLSDRFSAERPKGSFSTLEIQRTEQGDSAMYLCASSLAQGDYEQYFGPGTRLTVT.

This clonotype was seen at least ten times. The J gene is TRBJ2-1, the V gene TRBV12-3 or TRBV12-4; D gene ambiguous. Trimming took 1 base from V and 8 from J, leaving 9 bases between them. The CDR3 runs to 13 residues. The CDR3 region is CASSLVLGYEQFF. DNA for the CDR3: TGTGCCAGCAGTTTAGTTCTGGGGTATGAGCAGTTCTTC.

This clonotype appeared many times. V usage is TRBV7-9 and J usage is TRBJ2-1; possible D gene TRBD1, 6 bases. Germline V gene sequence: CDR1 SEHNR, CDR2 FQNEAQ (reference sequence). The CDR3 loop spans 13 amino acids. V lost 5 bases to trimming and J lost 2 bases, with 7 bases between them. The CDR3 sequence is CASSRTAYNEQFF. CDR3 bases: TGTGCCAGCAGCCGGACAGCCTACAATGAGCAGTTCTTC. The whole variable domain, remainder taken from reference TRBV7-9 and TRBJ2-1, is DTGVSQNPRHKITKRGQNVTFRCDPISEHNRLYWYRQTLGQGPEFLTYFQNEAQLEKSRLLSDRFSAERPKGSFSTLEIQRTEQGDSAMYLCASSRTAYNEQFFGPGTRLTVL.

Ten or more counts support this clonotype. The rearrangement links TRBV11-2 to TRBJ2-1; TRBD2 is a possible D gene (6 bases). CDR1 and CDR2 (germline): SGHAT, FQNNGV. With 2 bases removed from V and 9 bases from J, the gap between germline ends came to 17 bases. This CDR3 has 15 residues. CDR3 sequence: CASSLLPGGAGEQFF. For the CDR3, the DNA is TGTGCCAGCAGCTTACTCCCCGGCGGGGCCGGTGAGCAGTTCTTC.

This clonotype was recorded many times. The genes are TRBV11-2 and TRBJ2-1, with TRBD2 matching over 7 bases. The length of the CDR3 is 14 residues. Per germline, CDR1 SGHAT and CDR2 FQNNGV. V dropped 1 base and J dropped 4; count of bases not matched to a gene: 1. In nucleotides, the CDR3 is TGTGCCAGCAGCTTAGGGCGGGAGTACAATGAGCAGTTCTTC. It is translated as CASSLGREYNEQFF.

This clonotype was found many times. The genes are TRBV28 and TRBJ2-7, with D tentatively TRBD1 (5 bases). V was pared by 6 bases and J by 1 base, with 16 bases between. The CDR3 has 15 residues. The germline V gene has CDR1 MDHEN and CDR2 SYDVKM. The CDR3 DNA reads TGTGCCAGCAGCAAGGGGAATTTTGGGTCCTACGAGCAGTACTTC. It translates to CASSKGNFGSYEQYF.

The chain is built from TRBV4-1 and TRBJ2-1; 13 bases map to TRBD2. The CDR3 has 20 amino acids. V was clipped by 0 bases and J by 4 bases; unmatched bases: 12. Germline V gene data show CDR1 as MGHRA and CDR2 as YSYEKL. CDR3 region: CASSQDPTSGGTSSYNEQFF. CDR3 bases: TGCGCCAGCAGCCAAGATCCGACTAGCGGGGGGACTAGTTCTTACAATGAGCAGTTCTTC.

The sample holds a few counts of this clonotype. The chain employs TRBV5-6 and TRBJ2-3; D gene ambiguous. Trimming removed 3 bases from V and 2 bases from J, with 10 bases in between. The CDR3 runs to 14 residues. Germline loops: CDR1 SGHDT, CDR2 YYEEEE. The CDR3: CASSSGPNTDTQYF. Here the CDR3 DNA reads TGTGCCAGCAGCTCCGGACCAAACACAGATACGCAGTATTTT.

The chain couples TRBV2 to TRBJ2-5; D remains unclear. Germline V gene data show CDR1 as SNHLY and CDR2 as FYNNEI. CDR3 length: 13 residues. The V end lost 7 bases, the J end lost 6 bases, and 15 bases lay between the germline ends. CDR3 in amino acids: CASNLQIEKTQYF. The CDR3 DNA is TGTGCCAGCAACCTACAGATCGAAAAGACCCAGTACTTC.

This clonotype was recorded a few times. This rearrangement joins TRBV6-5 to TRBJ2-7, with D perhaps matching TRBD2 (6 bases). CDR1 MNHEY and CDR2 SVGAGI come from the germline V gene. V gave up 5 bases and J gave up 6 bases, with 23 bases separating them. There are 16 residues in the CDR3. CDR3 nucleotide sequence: TGTGCCAGCAGTCGAGCCACACGTCGGGGGATCATCGAGCAGTACTTC. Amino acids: CASSRATRRGIIEQYF.

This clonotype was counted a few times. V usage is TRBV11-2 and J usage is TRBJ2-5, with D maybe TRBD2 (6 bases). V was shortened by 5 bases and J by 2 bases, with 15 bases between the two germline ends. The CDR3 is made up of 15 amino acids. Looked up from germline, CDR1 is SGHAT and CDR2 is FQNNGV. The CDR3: CASSPPRGGQETQYF. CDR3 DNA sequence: TGTGCCAGCAGCCCACCGAGGGGAGGACAAGAGACCCAGTACTTC.

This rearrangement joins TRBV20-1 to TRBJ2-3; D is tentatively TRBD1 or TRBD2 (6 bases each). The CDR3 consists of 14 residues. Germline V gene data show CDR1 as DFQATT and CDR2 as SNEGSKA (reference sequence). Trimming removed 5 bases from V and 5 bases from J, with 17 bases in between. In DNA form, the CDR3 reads TGCAGTGCTCAAAAGGGGGGAGGTGGAGATACGCAGTATTTT. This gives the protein CSAQKGGGGDTQYF.

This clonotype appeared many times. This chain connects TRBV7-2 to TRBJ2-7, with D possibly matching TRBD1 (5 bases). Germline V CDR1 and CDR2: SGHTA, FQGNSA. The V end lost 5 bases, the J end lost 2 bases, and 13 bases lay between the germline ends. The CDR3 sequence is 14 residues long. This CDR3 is CASSPRIQAYEQYF. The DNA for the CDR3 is TGTGCCAGCAGCCCCCGGATACAGGCCTACGAGCAGTACTTC.

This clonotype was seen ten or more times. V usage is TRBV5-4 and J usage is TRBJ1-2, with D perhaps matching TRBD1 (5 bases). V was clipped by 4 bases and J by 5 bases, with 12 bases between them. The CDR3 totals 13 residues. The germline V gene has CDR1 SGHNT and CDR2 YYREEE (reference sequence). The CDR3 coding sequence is TGTGCCAGCAGCAGCACACAGGTTTATGGCTACACCTTC. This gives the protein CASSSTQVYGYTF. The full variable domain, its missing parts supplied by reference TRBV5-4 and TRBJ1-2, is ETGVTQSPTHLIKTRGQQVTLRCSSQSGHNTVSWYQQALGQGPQFIFQYYREEENGRGNFPPRFSGLQFPNYSSELNVNALELDDSALYLCASSSTQVYGYTFGSGTRLTVV.

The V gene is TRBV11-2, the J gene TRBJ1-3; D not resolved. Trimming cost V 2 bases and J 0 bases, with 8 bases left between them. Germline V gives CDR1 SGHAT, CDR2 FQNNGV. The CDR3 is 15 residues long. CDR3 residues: CASSLQQYSGNTIYF. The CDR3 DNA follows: TGTGCCAGCAGCTTACAGCAATACTCTGGAAACACCATATATTTT.

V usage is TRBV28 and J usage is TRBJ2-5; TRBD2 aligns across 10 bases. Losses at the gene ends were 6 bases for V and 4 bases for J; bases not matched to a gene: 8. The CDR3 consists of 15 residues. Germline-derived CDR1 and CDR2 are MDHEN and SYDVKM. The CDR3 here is CASSHGLAVGETQYF. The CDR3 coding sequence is TGTGCCAGCAGCCATGGACTAGCGGTAGGAGAGACCCAGTACTTC.

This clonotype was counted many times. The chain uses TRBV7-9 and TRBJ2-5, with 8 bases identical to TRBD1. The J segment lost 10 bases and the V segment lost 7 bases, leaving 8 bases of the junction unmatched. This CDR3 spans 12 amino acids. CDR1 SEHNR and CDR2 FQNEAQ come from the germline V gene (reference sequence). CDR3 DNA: TGTGCCAGCACGGACAGGGTGAAGGACCAGTACTTC. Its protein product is CASTDRVKDQYF.

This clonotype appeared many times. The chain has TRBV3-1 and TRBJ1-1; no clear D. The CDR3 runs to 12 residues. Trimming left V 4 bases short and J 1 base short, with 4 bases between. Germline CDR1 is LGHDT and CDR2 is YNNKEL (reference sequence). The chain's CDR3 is CASSRANTEAFF. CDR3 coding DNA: TGTGCCAGCAGCCGGGCGAACACTGAAGCTTTCTTT.

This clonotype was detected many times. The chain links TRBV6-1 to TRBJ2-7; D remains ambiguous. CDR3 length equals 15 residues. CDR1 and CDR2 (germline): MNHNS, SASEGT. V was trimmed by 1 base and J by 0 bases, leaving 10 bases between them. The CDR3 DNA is TGTGCCAGCAGTGAAGAGGTACGGGCCTCCTACGAGCAGTACTTC. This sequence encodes CASSEEVRASYEQYF.

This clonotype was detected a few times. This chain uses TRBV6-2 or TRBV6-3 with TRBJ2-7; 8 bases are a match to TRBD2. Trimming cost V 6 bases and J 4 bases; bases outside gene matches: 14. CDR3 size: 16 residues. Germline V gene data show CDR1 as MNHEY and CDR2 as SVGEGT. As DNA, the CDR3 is TGTGCCAGCAGACCAGTGGCGTCTAGCGGGTCGTACGAGCAGTACTTC. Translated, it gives CASRPVASSGSYEQYF.

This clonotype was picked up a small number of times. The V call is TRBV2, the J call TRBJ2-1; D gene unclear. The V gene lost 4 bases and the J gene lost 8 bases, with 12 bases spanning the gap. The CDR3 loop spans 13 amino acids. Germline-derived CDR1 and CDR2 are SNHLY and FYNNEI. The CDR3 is CASSVDGFDEQFF. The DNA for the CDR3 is TGTGCCAGCAGTGTGGACGGTTTCGATGAGCAGTTCTTC.

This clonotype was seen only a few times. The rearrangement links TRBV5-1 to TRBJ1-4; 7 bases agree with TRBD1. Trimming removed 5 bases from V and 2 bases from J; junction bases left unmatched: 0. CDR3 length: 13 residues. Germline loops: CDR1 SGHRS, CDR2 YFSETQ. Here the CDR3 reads CASRGGTNEKLFF. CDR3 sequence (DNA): TGCGCCAGCAGAGGGGGCACTAATGAAAAACTGTTTTTT. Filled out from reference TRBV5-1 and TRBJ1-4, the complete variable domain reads KAGVTQTPRYLIKTRGQQVTLSCSPISGHRSVSWYQQTPGQGLQFLFEYFSETQRNKGNFPGRFSGRQFSNSRSEMNVSTLELGDSALYLCASRGGTNEKLFFGSGTQLSVL.

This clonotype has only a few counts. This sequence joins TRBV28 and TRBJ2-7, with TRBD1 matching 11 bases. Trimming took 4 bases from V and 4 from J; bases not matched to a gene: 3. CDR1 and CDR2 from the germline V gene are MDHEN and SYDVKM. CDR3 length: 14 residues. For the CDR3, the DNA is TGTGCCAGCAGTTCCGGGACAGGGGGGTACGAGCAGTACTTC. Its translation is CASSSGTGGYEQYF.

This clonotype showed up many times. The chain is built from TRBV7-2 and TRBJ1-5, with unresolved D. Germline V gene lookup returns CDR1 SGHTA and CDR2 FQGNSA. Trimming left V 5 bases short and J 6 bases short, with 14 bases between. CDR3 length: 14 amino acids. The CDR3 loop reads CASSIRQVGQPQHF. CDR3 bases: TGTGCCAGCAGCATTCGACAAGTCGGTCAGCCCCAGCATTTT.

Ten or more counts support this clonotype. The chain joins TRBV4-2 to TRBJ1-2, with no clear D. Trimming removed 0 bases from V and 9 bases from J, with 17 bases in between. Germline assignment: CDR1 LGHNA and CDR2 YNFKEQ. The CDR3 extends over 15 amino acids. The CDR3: CASSQELGRPQRYTF. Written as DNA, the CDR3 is TGTGCCAGCAGCCAAGAGCTAGGGAGACCCCAGCGCTACACCTTC.

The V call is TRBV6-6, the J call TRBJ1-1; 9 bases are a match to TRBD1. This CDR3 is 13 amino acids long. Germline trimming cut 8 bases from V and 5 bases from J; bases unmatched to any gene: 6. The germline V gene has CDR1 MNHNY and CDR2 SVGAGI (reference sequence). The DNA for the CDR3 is TGTGCCAGCGCGGACAGGGGAGGGACTGAAGCTTTCTTT. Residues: CASADRGGTEAFF.

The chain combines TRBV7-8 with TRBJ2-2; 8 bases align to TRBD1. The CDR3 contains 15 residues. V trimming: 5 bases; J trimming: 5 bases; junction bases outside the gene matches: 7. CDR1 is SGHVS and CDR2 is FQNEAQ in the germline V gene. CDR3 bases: TGTGCCAGCAGCCCGGGACAGGTTGGAACCGGGGAGCTGTTTTTT. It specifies CASSPGQVGTGELFF.